The present T cell receptor (beta chain) was sequenced within a study of blood T cell repertoires in COVID-19. Study information: Acute and convalescent COVID-19 specimens originated in the United States, Italy and Spain. T cells, B-cell-depleted T cells, or PBMCs provided the cDNA or gDNA that served as material.

Germline V gene data show CDR1 as MNHNY and CDR2 as SVGAGI (reference sequence). V shed 6 bases and J shed 2 bases, with 8 bases lying between them. This CDR3 contains 12 residues. Original data processing: Counts of nucleated cells, estimated from reference gene primer amplification, were obtained. The protocol was immunoSEQ multiplex PCR, while the TCRdb copy is restricted to in-frame clones and leaves out a portion. V, J and clone size reflect that table, while D and trimming were determined from the DNA. The repertoire holds 88,000 or so clones, with 79% as singletons. This TCR was sampled from a human donor in a cohort sampled during active COVID-19. The sample was peripheral blood. The chain recombines TRBV6-6 with TRBJ2-7, with a tentative D call TRBD2 (5 bases). The CDR3 sequence: CASRREPYEQYF. Here the CDR3 DNA reads TGTGCCAGCAGACGGGAACCCTACGAGCAGTACTTC.